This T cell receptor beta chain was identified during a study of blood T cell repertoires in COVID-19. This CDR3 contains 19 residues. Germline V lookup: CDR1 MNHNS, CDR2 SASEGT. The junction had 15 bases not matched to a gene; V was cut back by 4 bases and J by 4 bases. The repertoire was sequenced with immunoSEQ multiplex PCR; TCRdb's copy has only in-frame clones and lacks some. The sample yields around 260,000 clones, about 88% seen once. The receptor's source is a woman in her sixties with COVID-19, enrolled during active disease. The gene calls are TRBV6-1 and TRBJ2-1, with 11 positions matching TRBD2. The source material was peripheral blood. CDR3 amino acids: CASSVFSLAGGNPYNEQFF. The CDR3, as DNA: TGTGCCAGCAGTGTATTTTCTTTAGCGGGAGGGAACCCGTACAATGAGCAGTTCTTC.